Shown below are 25 T cell receptor beta chains from a single sample sequenced in a study of T cell changes during pregnancy in multiple sclerosis (dated by TCRdb to between 2018 and 2021). The library came from the immunoSEQ multiplex PCR assay. TCRdb obtained this table from immuneACCESS and retained in-frame rearrangements with V and J assigned. These tables miss some clones; where compared with another copy, unresolved V genes account for less than half of the shortfall, and the remainder is unexplained. The sample contains about 42,000 clones, around four fifths of them found a single time. The leading ten clones occupy around 0.65% of the sample. The sequences come from CD4+ T cells from peripheral blood mononuclear cells, collected before pregnancy. The receptors stem from a female donor with multiple sclerosis, enrolled in a pregnancy study.

The CDR3 here is CASSEGPAVTYEQYF. The CDR3 DNA sequence: TGTGCCAGCAGTGAAGGTCCTGCGGTCACCTACGAGCAGTACTTC. V usage is TRBV6-1 and J usage is TRBJ2-7; D unclear. Trimming cost V 1 base and J 2 bases, with 12 bases left between them. The CDR3 is made up of 15 amino acids. CDR1 is MNHNS, CDR2 SASEGT, per germline.

This chain links TRBV5-1 with TRBJ2-7, with 11 bases identical to TRBD1. Germline assignment: CDR1 SGHRS and CDR2 YFSETQ. This CDR3 is built from 13 residues. J lost 4 bases, V lost 7 bases, and 4 bases had no gene match. The CDR3 DNA reads as TGCGCCAGCCAAGGGACAGGGGGATACGAGCAGTACTTC. The encoded protein is CASQGTGGYEQYF.

The rearrangement uses TRBV18 and TRBJ1-1; the D is unclear. Germline V gene data show CDR1 as KGHSH and CDR2 as LQKENI. The CDR3 has 13 amino acids. Trimming took 2 bases from V and 0 from J, leaving 4 bases between them. CDR3 nucleotides: TGTGCCAGCTCACCAGACTTGAACACTGAAGCTTTCTTT. Residues: CASSPDLNTEAFF. Combining the CDR3 with reference TRBV18 and TRBJ1-1 gives the whole variable domain NAGVMQNPRHLVRRRGQEARLRCSPMKGHSHVYWYRQLPEEGLKFMVYLQKENIIDESGMPKERFSAEFPKEGPSILRIQQVVRGDSAAYFCASSPDLNTEAFFGQGTRLTVV.

This clone has more than one count but fewer than ten. The chain couples TRBV2 to TRBJ2-7; D perhaps matches TRBD2 (6 bases). Per germline, CDR1 SNHLY and CDR2 FYNNEI. V lost 10 bases, J lost 3 bases, and 13 bases lay in between. The CDR3 is 12 amino acids. CDR3 coding DNA: TGTGCCAACGGAGGGCAGAACTACGAGCAGTACTTC. This gives the protein CANGGQNYEQYF.

J is TRBJ2-5 and V is TRBV7-3, with D possibly TRBD2 on 5 matching bases. Germline lookup yields CDR1 SGHTA and CDR2 FQGTGA. The V end was cut by 5 bases, the J end by 4 bases, with 17 bases between. The CDR3 is 15 amino acids. In nucleotides, the CDR3 is TGTGCCAGCAGCCCACGACCGGAGGTAGGAGAGACCCAGTACTTC. This codes for CASSPRPEVGETQYF.

This chain uses TRBV5-4 with TRBJ2-3; 7 positions agree with TRBD2. Germline-derived CDR1 and CDR2 are SGHNT and YYREEE (reference sequence). The CDR3 contains 18 residues. The V and J ends lost 2 bases and 2 bases, in that order; junction bases with no gene match: 14. Here the CDR3 reads CASSLTTTSEGPTDTQYF. The CDR3 nucleotides read TGTGCCAGCAGCTTAACAACTACTAGCGAGGGCCCCACAGATACGCAGTATTTT. Complete variable domain (other parts from reference TRBV5-4 and TRBJ2-3): ETGVTQSPTHLIKTRGQQVTLRCSSQSGHNTVSWYQQALGQGPQFIFQYYREEENGRGNFPPRFSGLQFPNYSSELNVNALELDDSALYLCASSLTTTSEGPTDTQYFGPGTRLTVL.

The J gene is TRBJ1-3, the V gene TRBV27, with 9 bases fitting TRBD1. The ends lost 0 bases at V and 2 bases at J; junction bases unmatched: 8. Germline V gene sequence: CDR1 MNHEY, CDR2 SMNVEV (reference sequence). The CDR3 has 18 amino acids. The CDR3 region is CASSLSGTGLWTGNTIYF. The CDR3 DNA is TGTGCCAGCAGTTTATCCGGGACAGGGCTTTGGACTGGAAACACCATATATTTT.

This sequence joins TRBV9 and TRBJ1-5; 8 positions agree with TRBD1. V was pared by 4 bases and J by 1 base, with 7 bases of the junction left unmatched. The germline CDR1 and CDR2 sequences are SGDLS and YYNGEE. This CDR3 is built from 16 residues. The CDR3 here is CASSTGQGGSNQPQHF. CDR3 nucleotide sequence: TGTGCCAGCAGCACCGGACAGGGCGGAAGCAATCAGCCCCAGCATTTT.

This clone has just one count. J is TRBJ2-1 and V is TRBV9; 11 bases line up with TRBD2. CDR3 length: 16 amino acids. The germline gives CDR1 SGDLS, CDR2 YYNGEE. With 2 bases clipped from V and 0 bases from J, the junction kept 1 base outside the gene matches. For the CDR3, the DNA is TGTGCCAGCAGCGTTAGCGGGGGGGGCTCCTACAATGAGCAGTTCTTC. Its translation is CASSVSGGGSYNEQFF. The variable domain in full, completed from reference TRBV9 and TRBJ2-1, reads DSGVTQTPKHLITATGQRVTLRCSPRSGDLSVYWYQQSLDQGLQFLIQYYNGEERAKGNILERFSAQQFPDLHSELNLSSLELGDSALYFCASSVSGGGSYNEQFFGPGTRLTVL.

This chain links TRBV2 with TRBJ2-7, with TRBD1 matching 9 bases. The CDR3 sequence is 14 residues long. CDR1 and CDR2 from the germline V gene are SNHLY and FYNNEI. V lost 6 bases to trimming and J lost 1 base; unmatched junction nucleotides: 4. The CDR3 DNA is TGTGCCAGCAGCTCCGGGACAGGGTCCTACGAGCAGTACTTC. This sequence encodes CASSSGTGSYEQYF. Together with reference TRBV2 and TRBJ2-7, the CDR3 gives the full variable domain: EPEVTQTPSHQVTQMGQEVILRCVPISNHLYFYWYRQILGQKVEFLVSFYNNEISEKSEIFDDQFSVERPDGSNFTLKIRSTKLEDSAMYFCASSSGTGSYEQYFGPGTRLTVT.

In its sample, this clone was seen once. The CDR3 reads CASSAAGGDADTQYF. CDR3 DNA sequence: TGTGCCAGCAGCGCGGCGGGGGGCGACGCAGATACGCAGTATTTT. The rearrangement links TRBV9 to TRBJ2-3, with 8 bases that match TRBD2. With V trimmed by 3 bases and J by 4 bases, 7 bases remained unmatched. CDR3 length: 15 amino acids. Germline V lookup: CDR1 SGDLS, CDR2 YYNGEE.

This rearrangement joins TRBV30 to TRBJ2-3; TRBD1 matches at 8 bases. Germline loops: CDR1 GTSNPN, CDR2 SVGIG (reference sequence). The CDR3 covers 13 residues. V trimming: 3 bases; J trimming: 4 bases; junction bases outside the gene matches: 3. CDR3 sequence: CAWRPGGADTQYF. The CDR3 region has the DNA TGTGCCTGGAGACCAGGGGGCGCAGATACGCAGTATTTT.

V gene TRBV18 combines with J gene TRBJ2-7; possible D gene TRBD2, 6 bases. Germline V gives CDR1 KGHSH, CDR2 LQKENI. Trimming shortened V by 3 bases and J by 5 bases, and 14 bases separated the two germline ends. This CDR3 is built from 14 residues. The CDR3 reads CASSPRFGGNEQYF. CDR3 DNA: TGTGCCAGCTCACCTCGGTTCGGGGGTAACGAGCAGTACTTC.

This clone was seen only a few times. The genes are TRBV28 and TRBJ2-3; 9 bases agree with TRBD2. The V and J ends lost 7 bases and 5 bases, in that order; junction bases with no gene match: 13. The CDR3 has 16 residues. Germline V gene data show CDR1 as MDHEN and CDR2 as SYDVKM. DNA of the CDR3: TGTGCCAGCACCAAAGCGCCGGGACTAGCTCAAGATACGCAGTATTTT. Translated, it gives CASTKAPGLAQDTQYF.

The chain uses TRBV9 and TRBJ2-7, with 7 positions matching TRBD1. The CDR3 extends over 15 amino acids. Losses at the gene ends were 3 bases for V and 2 bases for J; bases not matched to a gene: 8. Per germline, CDR1 SGDLS and CDR2 YYNGEE. This CDR3 reads CASSAPGQHPYEQYF. CDR3 bases: TGTGCCAGCAGCGCCCCGGGACAGCATCCCTACGAGCAGTACTTC.

This clone was seen a few times. The J gene is TRBJ2-3, the V gene TRBV14; 8 bases match TRBD2. Germline-derived CDR1 and CDR2 are SGHDN and FVKESK. V lost 7 bases to trimming and J lost 1 base; unmatched junction nucleotides: 7. The CDR3 is 15 amino acids. CDR3 sequence (DNA): TGTGCCAGCAACTTCAGGGGACTAGGCACAGATACGCAGTATTTT. Translation gives CASNFRGLGTDTQYF.

This chain links TRBV5-1 with TRBJ2-1; 9 bases map to TRBD2. Germline assignment: CDR1 SGHRS and CDR2 YFSETQ. The V segment lost 2 bases and the J segment 0 bases; nucleotides outside the gene matches: 0. The CDR3 covers 15 residues. The CDR3 DNA sequence: TGCGCCAGCAGCTTTAGCGGGAGCTCCTACAATGAGCAGTTCTTC. Protein product: CASSFSGSSYNEQFF.

V usage is TRBV5-1 and J usage is TRBJ1-1; 11 nucleotides agree with TRBD1. The ends lost 4 bases at V and 5 bases at J; junction bases unmatched: 10. Germline CDR1 is SGHRS and CDR2 is YFSETQ. The CDR3 runs 16 residues. DNA for the CDR3: TGCGCCAGCAGCCCCCGGGACAGGGGGGCTAGAACTGAAGCTTTCTTT. As protein: CASSPRDRGARTEAFF.

This chain joins TRBV6-1 and TRBJ1-2, with 10 bases that match TRBD1. The CDR3 length is 16 residues. J lost 5 bases, V lost 2 bases, and 8 bases had no gene match. Germline V gene lookup returns CDR1 MNHNS and CDR2 SASEGT. Here the CDR3 DNA reads TGTGCCAGCAGTGAATCGACAGGGGGCACCCTTTATGGCTACACCTTC. Residues: CASSESTGGTLYGYTF.

The chain employs TRBV30 and TRBJ1-5, with D unresolved. Trimming cost V 0 bases and J 2 bases, with 11 bases left between them. There are 15 residues in the CDR3. Germline loops: CDR1 GTSNPN, CDR2 SVGIG (reference sequence). The CDR3 coding sequence is TGTGCCTGGAGTGTACGCGGGGATGGCAATCAGCCCCAGCATTTT. This gives the protein CAWSVRGDGNQPQHF. The full variable domain, in which reference TRBV30 and TRBJ1-5 provide the parts outside the CDR3, is SQTIHQWPATLVQPVGSPLSLECTVEGTSNPNLYWYRQAAGRGLQLLFYSVGIGQISSEVPQNLSASRPQDRQFILSSKKLLLSDSGFYLCAWSVRGDGNQPQHFGDGTRLSIL.

This clone was seen a single time. The gene calls are TRBV19 and TRBJ2-7; 8 nucleotides line up with TRBD1. The CDR3 length is 15 residues. V gave up 5 bases and J gave up 2 bases; unmatched junction bases: 8. Germline V gives CDR1 LNHDA, CDR2 SQIVND (reference sequence). CDR3 nucleotide sequence: TGTGCCAGTAGTTTCAAACAGGGGGAAACCTACGAGCAGTACTTC. Encoded protein: CASSFKQGETYEQYF.

The chain couples TRBV7-2 to TRBJ2-7; no definite D call. CDR1 and CDR2 from the germline V gene are SGHTA and FQGNSA. CDR3 length: 14 amino acids. V lost 4 bases and J lost 1, with 11 bases in between. The CDR3 loop reads CASSSTLESYEQYF. The CDR3 DNA reads as TGTGCCAGCAGCTCGACCCTAGAGTCCTACGAGCAGTACTTC.

The chain recombines TRBV30 with TRBJ2-1; D might be TRBD2 (5 bases). The CDR3 has 17 residues. Germline loops: CDR1 GTSNPN, CDR2 SVGIG (reference sequence). The V end lost 2 bases, the J end lost 2 bases, and 19 bases lay between the germline ends. The CDR3 sequence: CAWSPDRGYTTYNEQFF. The CDR3, as DNA: TGTGCCTGGAGTCCGGATAGAGGGTATACAACCTACAATGAGCAGTTCTTC.

The V gene is TRBV19, the J gene TRBJ1-1, with a tentative D call TRBD1 (5 bases). V was clipped by 1 base and J by 4 bases, with 7 bases between them. The CDR3 length is 13 residues. Germline V gene sequence: CDR1 LNHDA, CDR2 SQIVND (reference sequence). The CDR3 region is CASSIGGGTEAFF. DNA for the CDR3: TGTGCCAGTAGTATAGGGGGGGGCACTGAAGCTTTCTTT.

The chain is built from TRBV18 and TRBJ2-2; D gene unclear. Deletions cut 1 base from V and 0 bases from J, with 9 bases between. The CDR3 extends over 16 amino acids. In germline, CDR1 is KGHSH, CDR2 LQKENI. DNA of the CDR3: TGTGCCAGCTCACCACTGGTCAACTCGAACACCGGGGAGCTGTTTTTT. Residues: CASSPLVNSNTGELFF.